This T cell receptor (beta chain) was documented in a study of OX40 agonist ivuxolimab in advanced cancers. Germline lookup yields CDR1 MNHEY and CDR2 SVGAGI. The CDR3 contains 12 residues. Trimming cost V 7 bases and J 7 bases, with 11 bases left between them. Method: immunoSEQ multiplex PCR; TCRdb's copy keeps in-frame clones and lacks some. Counted here are roughly 48,000 clones, around 90% occurring once; the ten biggest clones make up 40% to 55%. Worth noting for this clone: Its matching antigen is unknown.

Whole-study findings and limits: The study observed clonal expansion of CD4+ and CD8+ blood T cells by week 6 at 0.1 to 3.0 mg/kg.

Autoimmune disease history or systemic immunosuppression excluded patients. The receptor comes from an adult with an advanced solid tumor such as melanoma, head and neck, liver or kidney cancer. The rearrangement links TRBV6-5 to TRBJ2-1; D is perhaps TRBD2 (7 bases). Sequencing was performed on CD4+ or CD8+ T cells sorted from blood, taken in a trial of the OX40 agonist ivuxolimab. The CDR3 loop is CASKGGGNEQFF. CDR3 DNA sequence: TGTGCCAGCAAAGGGGGGGGGAATGAGCAGTTCTTC.